Listed below are T cell receptor beta chains from one sample, sequenced in a study of T cells after yellow fever vaccination. TCRdb fed the 5' RACE reads into MiXCR, producing one record per CDR3 protein. The sample has about 330,000 distinct CDR3 sequences, roughly 8.6% seen once. The source material was PBMCs, sampled roughly 47 days after the first yellow fever vaccination. The origin of the receptors is a young man who received the YFV17D yellow fever vaccine. Both conserved end residues are part of each CDR3. The D gene is left open where the match is weak. Clone size is given for some rows only: seen once, a few or many times, or a class if the clone is expanded.

TGCGCCAGCAGCTCCCACCGGGACAGCTTTAATTCACCCCTCCACTTT | CASSSHRDSFNSPLHF | TRBJ1-6 | TRBV5-1 | many | TRBD1
TGTGCCAGCAGTTGGACAGGGACTAACACTGAAGCTTTCTTT | CASSWTGTNTEAFF | TRBJ1-1 | TRBV28 | few | TRBD1
TGCGCCAGCCTAGAGGCAGGGGGAGTCCAAGAGACCCAGTACTTC | CASLEAGGVQETQYF | TRBJ2-5 | TRBV10-2 | NA | TRBD1
TGTGCCAGCAGCCACCAGTTTGGGGGGGCTACAGATACGCAGTATTTT | CASSHQFGGATDTQYF | TRBJ2-3 | TRBV5-6 | few | NA
TGTGCCAGCGGACTAGCGGGCCCCGCTGGGACCCAGTACTTC | CASGLAGPAGTQYF | TRBJ2-5 | TRBV3-1 | NA | TRBD2
TGCAGTGCTAGTCGTCCGGAGGCCGAGACCCAGTACTTC | CSASRPEAETQYF | TRBJ2-5 | TRBV20-1 | NA | NA
TGCGCCAGCAGCCAAGATGAGGACAGGTCCAATCAGCCCCAGCATTTT | CASSQDEDRSNQPQHF | TRBJ1-5 | TRBV4-1 | NA | TRBD1
TGCAGTGCTAGAGCGACCACCTCCGGGGGCTACACCTTC | CSARATTSGGYTF | TRBJ1-2 | TRBV20-1 | few | NA
TGTGCCAGCAGAGGTAGGCTAGCCGAAGACGTCTACGAGCAGTACTTC | CASRGRLAEDVYEQYF | TRBJ2-7 | TRBV2 | NA | NA
TGTGCCAGCAGTCTGACAGGGGAGGACGGGGCCAACGTCCTGACTTTC | CASSLTGEDGANVLTF | TRBJ2-6 | TRBV6-1 | few | TRBD1
TGTGCCAGCAGTGGACAGGGACTCAATCAGCCCCAGCATTTT | CASSGQGLNQPQHF | TRBJ1-5 | TRBV6-1 | NA | TRBD1
TGCGCCAGCAGCCAAAATTTGGCTGGTGAGCAGTTCTTC | CASSQNLAGEQFF | TRBJ2-1 | TRBV4-3 | few | NA
TGTGCCAGCAGCTTAAAGGGGGGCCGATGGGAGACCCAGTACTTC | CASSLKGGRWETQYF | TRBJ2-5 | TRBV7-3 | many | NA
TGCAGTGCTTGCAAATTGGGCAGGGCTAATGAAAAACTGTTTTTT | CSACKLGRANEKLFF | TRBJ1-4 | TRBV20-1 | few | NA
TGTGCCAGCAGCCAAGTCCGAGGGGCCAGGAGGGATGAGCAGTTCTTC | CASSQVRGARRDEQFF | TRBJ2-1 | TRBV14 | few | NA
TGTGCCAGCAGTATTCGGAACAGTCCCAAGACCCCAAATAACTATGGCTACACCTTC | CASSIRNSPKTPNNYGYTF | TRBJ1-2 | TRBV7-9 | many | NA
TGCGCCAGCAGCTTGGATATAGGGGGTGTTAATTCACCCCTCCACTTT | CASSLDIGGVNSPLHF | TRBJ1-6 | TRBV5-1 | few | NA
TGTGCCAGCAGTTTGAGTTTGGAGTCCTACGAGCAGTACTTC | CASSLSLESYEQYF | TRBJ2-7 | TRBV27 | NA | NA
TGTGCCAGCAGCTCCCAGTACAATGAGCAGTTCTTC | CASSSQYNEQFF | TRBJ2-1 | TRBV7-2 | few | NA
TGTGCCAGCAGCTTGGACAGGAGGGGTGGGTATAGCAATCAGCCCCAGCATTTT | CASSLDRRGGYSNQPQHF | TRBJ1-5 | TRBV7-3 | NA | TRBD1
TGTGCCAGCACCTATCCACCAAGGGGGCGTGAAAAACTGTTTTTT | CASTYPPRGREKLFF | TRBJ1-4 | TRBV6-1 | NA | TRBD1
TGTGCCACCAGCAGAGATCCCCCCGGTTCGGGGAACACTGAAGCTTTCTTT | CATSRDPPGSGNTEAFF | TRBJ1-1 | TRBV15 | few | NA
TGCGCCAGCAGCTTGGCCCAGGGGGCAATAGATACGCAGTATTTT | CASSLAQGAIDTQYF | TRBJ2-3 | TRBV5-1 | few | TRBD1
TGTGCCAGCAGCGCCCAGGGCGAAGGAAACATTCAGTACTTC | CASSAQGEGNIQYF | TRBJ2-4 | TRBV7-9 | NA | NA
TGCGCCAGCAGCCAGGCCACAGGGGGCCTTAATGAAAAACTGTTTTTT | CASSQATGGLNEKLFF | TRBJ1-4 | TRBV4-1 | NA | TRBD1
TGCGCCAGCAGCTTTGATCGGAATGAGCAGTTCTTC | CASSFDRNEQFF | TRBJ2-1 | TRBV5-1 | few | NA
TGTGCCAGCAGTGAAGCGGGCTACGGGTCACCCCTCCACTTT | CASSEAGYGSPLHF | TRBJ1-6 | TRBV6-1 | few | NA
TGTGCCAGCAGTTTAGGAGGGACAGGGGGTTTTACTGAAGCTTTCTTT | CASSLGGTGGFTEAFF | TRBJ1-1 | TRBV12-3/TRBV12-4 | many | TRBD1
TGTGCCAGCAGCCCGGGGGCGCGGTCTGGTAGAGCTTTCTTT | CASSPGARSGRAFF | TRBJ1-1 | TRBV7-2 | NA | NA
TGCAGTGCTAGACCCCAACGGGGCACTGAAGCTTTCTTT | CSARPQRGTEAFF | TRBJ1-1 | TRBV20-1 | few | NA
TGCAGTGCTAGTGTAGCGGGGGTGGGGGAGACCCAGTACTTC | CSASVAGVGETQYF | TRBJ2-5 | TRBV20-1 | NA | TRBD2
TGTGCCAGCAACCGGGAGACTGGGGCCAACGTCCTGACTTTC | CASNRETGANVLTF | TRBJ2-6 | TRBV9 | NA | NA